The present T cell receptor (beta chain) was sequenced within a study of blood T cell repertoires in COVID-19. As for the study in general: Samples of COVID-19 (acute and convalescent) were obtained from the United States, Italy and Spain. The analysed material was cDNA or gDNA that came from T cells, B-cell-depleted T cells, or PBMCs.

This CDR3 spans 16 amino acids. Germline V gene sequence: CDR1 LNHNV, CDR2 YYDKDF (reference sequence). Trimming removed 1 base at V and 0 bases at J, with 12 bases between. Study processing details: Reference gene primer amplification yielded estimated nucleated cell counts. Assay: immunoSEQ multiplex PCR; the TCRdb copy retains only in-frame clones and omits some. For V, J and clone size, that table is used; D and trimming come from the DNA. The sample consists of roughly 500,000 clones, about 91% of them appearing once. Seattle enrolled patients during active infection and tracked them longitudinally.

This chain joins TRBV15 and TRBJ2-5; tentative D call: TRBD2 (6 bases). What was sequenced was peripheral blood. This clonotype was obtained from a man aged 18 to 30 with COVID-19, enrolled during active disease. The CDR3 sequence is CATSRGPAGNQETQYF. Written as DNA, the CDR3 is TGTGCCACCAGCAGAGGTCCCGCGGGAAACCAAGAGACCCAGTACTTC. The entire variable domain, with the rest obtained from reference TRBV15 and TRBJ2-5, is as follows: DAMVIQNPRYQVTQFGKPVTLSCSQTLNHNVMYWYQQKSSQAPKLLFHYYDKDFNNEADTPDNFQSRRPNTSFCFLDIRSPGLGDTAMYLCATSRGPAGNQETQYFGPGTRLLVL.